The rows below give T cell receptor beta chains drawn from one sample of a study of cytomegalovirus exposure and HLA in healthy donors. Here immunoSEQ multiplex PCR was the method, and the copy in TCRdb shows in-frame clones only, minus some. Among roughly 100,000 clones listed, around 80% were seen once. Sequencing was performed on PBMCs. The source is a woman between 40 and 55 years old in good health and CMV-seronegative. Both conserved end residues are part of each CDR3. Each record gives: V gene, D gene, J gene, clone size, CDR3 protein, CDR3 DNA. The D gene is left open where the match is weak. Rows give clone size only sometimes, using once, few, many, or a class for an expanded clone.

v_gene: TRBV28; d_gene: TRBD1; j_gene: TRBJ2-7; abundance: -; CDR3aa: CASRTTGRPYEQYF; CDR3nt: TGTGCCAGCAGAACGACAGGGCGGCCCTACGAGCAGTACTTC
v_gene: TRBV15; d_gene: TRBD1; j_gene: TRBJ1-3; abundance: once; CDR3aa: CATSRDDRAGNTIYF; CDR3nt: TGTGCCACCAGCAGAGACGACAGGGCTGGAAACACCATATATTTT
v_gene: TRBV11-2; d_gene: -; j_gene: TRBJ2-1; abundance: once; CDR3aa: CASSLGTKSNEQFF; CDR3nt: TGTGCCAGCAGCTTAGGGACTAAATCCAATGAGCAGTTCTTC
v_gene: TRBV29-1; d_gene: -; j_gene: TRBJ2-7; abundance: -; CDR3aa: CSVDRGGYEQYF; CDR3nt: TGCAGCGTTGACAGGGGCGGCTACGAGCAGTACTTC
v_gene: TRBV11-2; d_gene: -; j_gene: TRBJ2-1; abundance: -; CDR3aa: CASSHQYLNEQFF; CDR3nt: TGTGCCAGCAGCCACCAGTACCTCAATGAGCAGTTCTTC
v_gene: TRBV13; d_gene: -; j_gene: TRBJ2-7; abundance: -; CDR3aa: CASSLQAYEQYF; CDR3nt: TGTGCCAGCAGCTTACAGGCTTACGAGCAGTACTTC
v_gene: TRBV13; d_gene: TRBD2; j_gene: TRBJ2-3; abundance: once; CDR3aa: CASSLGGLAGNFDTQYF; CDR3nt: TGTGCCAGCAGCTTAGGGGGACTAGCGGGAAACTTCGATACGCAGTATTTT
v_gene: TRBV7-2; d_gene: -; j_gene: TRBJ2-4; abundance: -; CDR3aa: CASSALPGGSAKNIQYF; CDR3nt: TGTGCCAGCAGCGCCCTTCCTGGTGGCTCAGCCAAAAACATTCAGTACTTC
v_gene: TRBV13; d_gene: TRBD1; j_gene: TRBJ2-5; abundance: -; CDR3aa: CASSSFDRGGHGETQYF; CDR3nt: TGTGCCAGCAGCTCCTTCGACAGGGGTGGCCATGGAGAGACCCAGTACTTC
v_gene: TRBV19; d_gene: TRBD1; j_gene: TRBJ2-7; abundance: -; CDR3aa: CASKLGATGTGYEQYF; CDR3nt: TGTGCCTCGAAACTTGGGGCGACAGGGACGGGATACGAGCAGTACTTC
v_gene: TRBV14; d_gene: TRBD1; j_gene: TRBJ1-2; abundance: once; CDR3aa: CASSQELGGGKGYTF; CDR3nt: TGTGCCAGCAGCCAAGAGCTTGGAGGGGGCAAAGGCTACACCTTC
v_gene: TRBV30; d_gene: TRBD1; j_gene: TRBJ1-1; abundance: -; CDR3aa: CAWTKDRATEAFF; CDR3nt: TGTGCCTGGACTAAAGACAGGGCCACTGAAGCTTTCTTT
v_gene: TRBV28; d_gene: -; j_gene: TRBJ2-7; abundance: -; CDR3aa: CASIEASGFREQYF; CDR3nt: TGTGCCAGCATCGAGGCCTCGGGATTCAGGGAGCAGTACTTC
v_gene: TRBV7-3; d_gene: TRBD2; j_gene: TRBJ2-1; abundance: -; CDR3aa: CASSRAARALAGDRNEQFF; CDR3nt: TGTGCCAGCAGCCGGGCTGCCAGGGCCCTAGCGGGAGATCGGAATGAGCAGTTCTTC
v_gene: TRBV13; d_gene: -; j_gene: TRBJ2-3; abundance: -; CDR3aa: CASSSSSYVQASQADTQYF; CDR3nt: TGTGCCAGCAGCTCCTCATCATATGTACAGGCCTCACAGGCAGATACGCAGTATTTT
v_gene: TRBV6-1; d_gene: TRBD2; j_gene: TRBJ2-1; abundance: -; CDR3aa: CASRPPGLGVGEQFF; CDR3nt: TGTGCCAGCAGGCCCCCGGGACTAGGTGTTGGTGAGCAGTTCTTC
v_gene: TRBV5-4; d_gene: -; j_gene: TRBJ2-3; abundance: -; CDR3aa: CASSHDSGPGKDTQYF; CDR3nt: TGTGCCAGCAGCCACGATTCAGGGCCGGGCAAAGATACGCAGTATTTT
v_gene: TRBV7-8; d_gene: -; j_gene: TRBJ1-5; abundance: few; CDR3aa: CASSLVGEGNQPQHF; CDR3nt: TGTGCCAGCAGCTTAGTTGGGGAGGGCAATCAGCCCCAGCATTTT
v_gene: TRBV18; d_gene: -; j_gene: TRBJ1-5; abundance: -; CDR3aa: CASSPRAGNSNQPQHF; CDR3nt: TGTGCCAGCTCGCCGAGAGCAGGGAATAGCAATCAGCCCCAGCATTTT
v_gene: TRBV11-2; d_gene: TRBD2; j_gene: TRBJ2-1; abundance: -; CDR3aa: CASSRLAGVHEQFF; CDR3nt: TGTGCCAGCAGCCGACTAGCGGGAGTCCATGAGCAGTTCTTC
v_gene: TRBV7-3; d_gene: -; j_gene: TRBJ2-1; abundance: -; CDR3aa: CASSLAGPFYNEQFF; CDR3nt: TGTGCCAGCAGCTTGGCGGGACCTTTCTACAATGAGCAGTTCTTC
v_gene: TRBV28; d_gene: -; j_gene: TRBJ1-1; abundance: -; CDR3aa: CASSLTSVNTEAFF; CDR3nt: TGTGCCAGCAGTTTAACATCAGTGAACACTGAAGCTTTCTTT
v_gene: TRBV18; d_gene: -; j_gene: TRBJ2-7; abundance: -; CDR3aa: CASSLVPSSGVAYEQYF; CDR3nt: TGTGCCAGCTCCCTCGTTCCGTCGTCAGGGGTAGCGTACGAGCAGTACTTC
v_gene: TRBV6-5; d_gene: -; j_gene: TRBJ1-2; abundance: -; CDR3aa: CASMSPGMRGYTF; CDR3nt: TGTGCCAGCATGTCCCCAGGGATGCGAGGCTACACCTTC
v_gene: TRBV10-3; d_gene: -; j_gene: TRBJ1-2; abundance: -; CDR3aa: CAISEVSRGYTF; CDR3nt: TGTGCCATCAGTGAAGTGAGCAGGGGCTACACCTTC
v_gene: TRBV6-5; d_gene: TRBD1; j_gene: TRBJ1-5; abundance: few; CDR3aa: CASRKTGRNQPQHF; CDR3nt: TGTGCCAGCAGGAAGACAGGGCGCAATCAGCCCCAGCATTTT
v_gene: TRBV19; d_gene: TRBD2; j_gene: TRBJ2-1; abundance: -; CDR3aa: CATQDGAGWGSEQFF; CDR3nt: TGTGCCACCCAGGATGGAGCGGGATGGGGGAGTGAGCAGTTCTTC